This T cell receptor (beta chain) was recorded in a study of cytomegalovirus exposure and HLA in healthy donors. This clone has just a few counts. CDR1 is SGHDN and CDR2 is FVKESK in the germline V gene. Trimming cost V 0 bases and J 1 base, with 9 bases left between them. CDR3 length: 15 residues. PCR was performed using 60 Vbeta and 13 Jbeta primers. The method was immunoSEQ multiplex PCR; TCRdb's version includes in-frame clones alone and lacks a portion of them. The sample shows approximately 72,000 clones, 60% to 75% of them seen only once. The genes are TRBV14 and TRBJ1-1; D perhaps matches TRBD1 (5 bases). The sample taken for sequencing was PBMCs. This TCR was recovered from a man in his forties in good health and CMV-seropositive. CDR3 residues: CASSQEIRENTEAFF. CDR3 nucleotides: TGTGCCAGCAGCCAAGAAATCAGGGAGAACACTGAAGCTTTCTTT.